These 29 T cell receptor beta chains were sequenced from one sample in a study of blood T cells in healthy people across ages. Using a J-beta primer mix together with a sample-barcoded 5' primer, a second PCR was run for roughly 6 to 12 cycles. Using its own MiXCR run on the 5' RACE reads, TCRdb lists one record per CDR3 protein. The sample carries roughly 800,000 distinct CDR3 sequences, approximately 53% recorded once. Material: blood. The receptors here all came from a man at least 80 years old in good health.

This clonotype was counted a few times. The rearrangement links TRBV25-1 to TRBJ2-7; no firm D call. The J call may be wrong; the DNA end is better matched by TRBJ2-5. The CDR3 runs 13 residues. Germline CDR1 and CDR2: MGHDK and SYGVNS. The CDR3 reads CASIQVGLETQYF. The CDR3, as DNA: TGTGCCAGCATCCAAGTGGGGTTGGAGACCCAGTACTTC.

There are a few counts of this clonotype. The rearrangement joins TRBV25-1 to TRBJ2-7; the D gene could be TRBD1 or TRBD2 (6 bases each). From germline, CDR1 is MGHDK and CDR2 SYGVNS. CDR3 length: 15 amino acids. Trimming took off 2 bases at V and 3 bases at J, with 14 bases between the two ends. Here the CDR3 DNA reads TGTGCCAGCAGTGAAGTTAGGGGGAGGCTCTACGAGCAGTACTTC. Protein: CASSEVRGRLYEQYF.

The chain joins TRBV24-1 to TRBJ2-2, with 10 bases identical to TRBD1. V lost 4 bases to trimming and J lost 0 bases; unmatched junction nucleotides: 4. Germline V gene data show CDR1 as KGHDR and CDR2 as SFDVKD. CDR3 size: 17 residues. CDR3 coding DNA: TGTGCCACCAGTGACGACAGGGGGCCATCGAACACCGGGGAGCTGTTTTTT. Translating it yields CATSDDRGPSNTGELFF.

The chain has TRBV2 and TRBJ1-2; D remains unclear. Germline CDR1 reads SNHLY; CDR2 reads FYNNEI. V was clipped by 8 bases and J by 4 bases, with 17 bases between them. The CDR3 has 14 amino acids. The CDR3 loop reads CASLPRSAVYGYTF. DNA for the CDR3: TGTGCCAGCCTACCCCGATCCGCCGTCTATGGCTACACCTTC.

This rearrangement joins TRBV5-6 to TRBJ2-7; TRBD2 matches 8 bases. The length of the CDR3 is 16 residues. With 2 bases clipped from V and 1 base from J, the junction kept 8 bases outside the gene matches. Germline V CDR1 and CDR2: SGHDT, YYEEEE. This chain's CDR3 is CASSFGVAGRSYEQYF. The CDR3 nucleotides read TGTGCCAGCAGCTTTGGGGTAGCGGGAAGGTCCTACGAGCAGTACTTC.

CDR3 loop: CASSLWGNNSPLHF. The CDR3 DNA is TGTGCCAGCAGCTTATGGGGTAATAATTCACCCCTCCACTTT. The chain links TRBV7-2 to TRBJ1-6, with unresolved D. Trimming shortened V by 2 bases and J by 5 bases, and 7 bases separated the two germline ends. Germline lookup yields CDR1 SGHTA and CDR2 FQGNSA. CDR3 length equals 14 residues.

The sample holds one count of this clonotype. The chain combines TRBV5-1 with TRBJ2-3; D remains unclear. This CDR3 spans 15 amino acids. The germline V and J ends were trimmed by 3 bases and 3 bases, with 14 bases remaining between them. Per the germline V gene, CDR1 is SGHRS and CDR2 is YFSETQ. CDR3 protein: CASSWASRPTDTQYF. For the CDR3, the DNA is TGCGCCAGCAGCTGGGCCTCTAGGCCTACAGATACGCAGTATTTT.

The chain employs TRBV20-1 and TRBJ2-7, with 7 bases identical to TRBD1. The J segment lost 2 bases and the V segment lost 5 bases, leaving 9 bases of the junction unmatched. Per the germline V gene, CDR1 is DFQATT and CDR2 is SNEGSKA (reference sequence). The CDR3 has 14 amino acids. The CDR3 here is CSAEGPDRTYEQYF. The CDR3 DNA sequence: TGCAGTGCTGAGGGGCCGGACAGGACCTACGAGCAGTACTTC.

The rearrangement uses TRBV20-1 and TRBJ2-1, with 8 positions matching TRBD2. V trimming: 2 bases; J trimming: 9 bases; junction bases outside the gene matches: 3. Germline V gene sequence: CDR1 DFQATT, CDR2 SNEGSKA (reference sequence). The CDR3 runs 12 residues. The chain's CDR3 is CSARWLAGEQFF. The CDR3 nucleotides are TGCAGTGCTAGATGGCTAGCGGGTGAGCAGTTCTTC.

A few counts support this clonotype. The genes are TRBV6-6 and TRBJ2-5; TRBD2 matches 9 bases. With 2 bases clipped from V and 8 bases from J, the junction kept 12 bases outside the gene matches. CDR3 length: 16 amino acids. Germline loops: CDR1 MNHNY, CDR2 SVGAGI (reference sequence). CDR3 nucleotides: TGTGCCAGCAGTTACATGGCTAGCGGGGTGCTTCTCACCCAGTACTTC. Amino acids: CASSYMASGVLLTQYF.

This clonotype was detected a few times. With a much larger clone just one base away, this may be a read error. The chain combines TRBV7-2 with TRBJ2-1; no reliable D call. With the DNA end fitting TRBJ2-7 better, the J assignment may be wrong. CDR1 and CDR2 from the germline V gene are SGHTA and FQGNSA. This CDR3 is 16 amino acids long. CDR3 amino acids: CASSLGGGTSYNEQYF. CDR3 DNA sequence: TGTGCCAGCAGCTTAGGTGGCGGAACCTCCTACAATGAGCAGTACTTC.

CDR3 coding DNA: TGTGCCAGCAGTTTGAGGGACAGGGGGATCAACGGGGAGCTGTTTTTT. This codes for CASSLRDRGINGELFF. The chain uses TRBV12-3 or TRBV12-4 and TRBJ2-2, with 11 bases that match TRBD1. The CDR3 covers 16 residues. J was trimmed by 7 bases and V by 3 bases; bases with no gene match: 7.

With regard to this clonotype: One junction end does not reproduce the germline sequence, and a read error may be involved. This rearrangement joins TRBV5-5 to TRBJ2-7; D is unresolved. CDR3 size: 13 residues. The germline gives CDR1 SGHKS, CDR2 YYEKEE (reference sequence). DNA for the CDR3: TGTGCCAGCAGCTTGTGGGTTTCAAACGAGCAGTATTTC. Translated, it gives CASSLWVSNEQYF.

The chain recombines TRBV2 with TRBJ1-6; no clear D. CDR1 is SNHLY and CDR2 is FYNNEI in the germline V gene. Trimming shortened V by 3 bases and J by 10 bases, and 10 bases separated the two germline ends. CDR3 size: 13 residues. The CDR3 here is CASSERSYSPLHF. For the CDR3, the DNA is TGTGCCAGCAGTGAGCGTAGCTACTCACCCCTCCACTTT.

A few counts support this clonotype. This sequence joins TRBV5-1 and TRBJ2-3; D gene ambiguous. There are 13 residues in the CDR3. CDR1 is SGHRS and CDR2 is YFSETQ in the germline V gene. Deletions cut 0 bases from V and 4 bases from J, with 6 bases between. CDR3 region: CASSLGYPDTQYF. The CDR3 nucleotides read TGCGCCAGCAGCTTGGGCTATCCAGATACGCAGTATTTT.

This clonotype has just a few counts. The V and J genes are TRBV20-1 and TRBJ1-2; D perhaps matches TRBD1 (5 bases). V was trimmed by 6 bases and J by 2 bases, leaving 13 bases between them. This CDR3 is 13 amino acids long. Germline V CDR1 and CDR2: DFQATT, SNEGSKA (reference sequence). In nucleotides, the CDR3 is TGCAGTGCCCCTCCTCCAGGGAACTATGGCTACACCTTC. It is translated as CSAPPPGNYGYTF.

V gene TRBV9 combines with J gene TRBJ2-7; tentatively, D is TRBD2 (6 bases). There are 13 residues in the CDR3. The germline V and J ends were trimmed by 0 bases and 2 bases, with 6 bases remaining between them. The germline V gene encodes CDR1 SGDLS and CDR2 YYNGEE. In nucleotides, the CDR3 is TGTGCCAGCAGCGTAGGACTAGCCTACGAGCAGTACTTC. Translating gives CASSVGLAYEQYF. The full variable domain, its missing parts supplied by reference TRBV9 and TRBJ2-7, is DSGVTQTPKHLITATGQRVTLRCSPRSGDLSVYWYQQSLDQGLQFLIQYYNGEERAKGNILERFSAQQFPDLHSELNLSSLELGDSALYFCASSVGLAYEQYFGPGTRLTVT.

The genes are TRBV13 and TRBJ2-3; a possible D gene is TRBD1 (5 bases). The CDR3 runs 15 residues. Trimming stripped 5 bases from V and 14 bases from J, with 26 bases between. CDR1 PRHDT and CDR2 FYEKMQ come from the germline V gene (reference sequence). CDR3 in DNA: TGTGCCAGCAGCGCAAAACAAGCAGGGCACAGAGACGCGTATTTT. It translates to CASSAKQAGHRDAYF.

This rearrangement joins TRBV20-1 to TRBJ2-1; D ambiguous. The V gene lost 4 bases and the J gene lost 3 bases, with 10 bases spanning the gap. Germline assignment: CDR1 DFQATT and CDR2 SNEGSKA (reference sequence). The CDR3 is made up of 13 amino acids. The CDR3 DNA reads TGCAGTGCTATTCGGGTGGGCTACAATGAGCAGTTCTTC. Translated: CSAIRVGYNEQFF.

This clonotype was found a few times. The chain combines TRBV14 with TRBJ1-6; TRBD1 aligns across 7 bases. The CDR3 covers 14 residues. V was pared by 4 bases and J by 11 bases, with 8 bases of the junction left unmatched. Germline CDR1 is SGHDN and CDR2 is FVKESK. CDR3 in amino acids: CASSPTDRAAPLHF. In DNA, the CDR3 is TGTGCCAGCAGCCCCACAGACAGGGCTGCACCCCTCCACTTT. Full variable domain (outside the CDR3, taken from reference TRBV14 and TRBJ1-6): EAGVTQFPSHSVIEKGQTVTLRCDPISGHDNLYWYRRVMGKEIKFLLHFVKESKQDESGMPNNRFLAERTGGTYSTLKVQPAELEDSGVYFCASSPTDRAAPLHFGNGTRLTVT.

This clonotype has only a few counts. The CDR3 sequence: CASSLPSGSGDRYAYF. DNA for the CDR3: TGCGCCAGCAGCTTACCTAGCGGGAGCGGAGACAGATACGCGTATTTT. The chain uses TRBV5-1 and TRBJ2-3; 10 positions match TRBD2. The CDR3 has 16 amino acids. Trimming removed 2 bases from V and 14 bases from J; junction bases left unmatched: 17. Germline V gene data show CDR1 as SGHRS and CDR2 as YFSETQ.

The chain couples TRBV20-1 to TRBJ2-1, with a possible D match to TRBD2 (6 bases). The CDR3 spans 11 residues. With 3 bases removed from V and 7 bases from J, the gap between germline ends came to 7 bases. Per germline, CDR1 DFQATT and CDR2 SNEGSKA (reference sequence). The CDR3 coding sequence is TGCAGTGCTAGCGGGAGTAATGAGCAGTTCTTC. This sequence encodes CSASGSNEQFF.

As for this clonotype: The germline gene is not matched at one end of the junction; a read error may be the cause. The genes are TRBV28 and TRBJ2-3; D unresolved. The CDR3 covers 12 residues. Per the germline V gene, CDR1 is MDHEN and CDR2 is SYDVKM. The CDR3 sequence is CTSSLRTDTQYF. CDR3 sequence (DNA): TGTACCAGCAGTTTGCGGACAGATACGCAGTATTTT.

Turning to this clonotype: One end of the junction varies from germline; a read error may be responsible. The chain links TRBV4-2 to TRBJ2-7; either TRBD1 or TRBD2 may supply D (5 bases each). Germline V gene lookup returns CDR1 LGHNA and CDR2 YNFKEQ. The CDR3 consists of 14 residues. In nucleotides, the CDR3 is TGTGCCGGCAGCAGGGCGGGTCCCTCCTACGAGCAGTACTTC. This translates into CAGSRAGPSYEQYF.

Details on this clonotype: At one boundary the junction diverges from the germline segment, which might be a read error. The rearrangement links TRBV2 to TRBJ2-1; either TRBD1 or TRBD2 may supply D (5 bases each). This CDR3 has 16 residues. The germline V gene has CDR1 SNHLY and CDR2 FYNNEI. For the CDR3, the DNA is TGTGCCAGCAGCAGACAGCCCGGGAACTCTTACAATGAGCGGTTCTTC. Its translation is CASSRQPGNSYNERFF.

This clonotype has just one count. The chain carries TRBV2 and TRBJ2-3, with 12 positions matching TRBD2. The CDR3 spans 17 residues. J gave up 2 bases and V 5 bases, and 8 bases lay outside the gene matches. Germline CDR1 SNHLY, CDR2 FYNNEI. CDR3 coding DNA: TGTGCCAGCAGTTTAACTAGCGGGAGGTTTTCCACAGATACGCAGTATTTT. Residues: CASSLTSGRFSTDTQYF.

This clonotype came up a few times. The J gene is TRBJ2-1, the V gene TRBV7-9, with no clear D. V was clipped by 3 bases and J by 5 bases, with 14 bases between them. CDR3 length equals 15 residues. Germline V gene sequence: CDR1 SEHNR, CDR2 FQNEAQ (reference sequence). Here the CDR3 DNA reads TGTGCCAGCAGCTTCCCGAAGGTCGCACACAATGAGCAGTTCTTC. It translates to CASSFPKVAHNEQFF.

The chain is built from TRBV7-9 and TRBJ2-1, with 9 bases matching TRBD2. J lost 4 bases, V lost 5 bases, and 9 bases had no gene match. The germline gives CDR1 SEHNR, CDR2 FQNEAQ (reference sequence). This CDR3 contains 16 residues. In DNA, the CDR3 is TGTGCCAGCAGCCCTTTGGCGGGAGGGAATTACAATGAGCAGTTCTTC. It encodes CASSPLAGGNYNEQFF.

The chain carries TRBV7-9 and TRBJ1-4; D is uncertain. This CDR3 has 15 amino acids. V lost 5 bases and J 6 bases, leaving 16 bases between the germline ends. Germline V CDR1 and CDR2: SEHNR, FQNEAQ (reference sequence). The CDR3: CASSPVVGSYEKLFF. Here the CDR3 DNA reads TGTGCCAGCAGCCCAGTCGTCGGGAGTTATGAAAAACTGTTTTTT.